A selection of T cell receptor beta chains follows, all from one sample in a study of cytomegalovirus exposure and HLA in healthy donors. Here immunoSEQ multiplex PCR was the method, and the copy in TCRdb shows in-frame clones only, minus some. The table records 180,000 or so clones, roughly 80% of them present only once. Sequences were obtained from PBMCs. The receptors derive from a woman between 50 and 59 years old in good health and CMV-seropositive. CDR3s include the opening cysteine and the closing phenylalanine or tryptophan. D genes are given only for firm matches. Not every row has a clone size; where given, it reads once, few, many or a size class.

NA	TRBV7-2	TRBJ2-3	TRBD2	CASSLYGGSTSRDTQYF	TGTGCCAGCAGCTTATATGGCGGGAGTACTTCAAGGGATACGCAGTATTTT
NA	TRBV6-8	TRBJ2-6	NA	CASSYSQPGANVLTF	TGTGCCAGCAGTTACTCACAGCCTGGGGCCAACGTCCTGACTTTC
NA	TRBV19	TRBJ1-4	TRBD1	CASSLGQGTNEKLFF	TGTGCCAGTAGTCTTGGACAGGGAACTAATGAAAAACTGTTTTTT
NA	TRBV21-1	TRBJ2-3	NA	CARLAITDTQYF	TGTGCCAGACTAGCTATCACAGATACGCAGTATTTT
NA	TRBV2	TRBJ2-1	NA	CASSDGRVSYNEQFF	TGTGCCAGCAGTGACGGGCGGGTCTCCTACAATGAGCAGTTCTTC
NA	TRBV9	TRBJ2-5	TRBD1	CASSVLQGAPEETQYF	TGTGCCAGCAGCGTTCTACAGGGGGCCCCTGAAGAGACCCAGTACTTC
NA	TRBV6-1	TRBJ1-3	NA	CASSEEGGRYRYF	TGTGCCAGCAGTGAAGAAGGGGGAAGATACAGATATTTT
NA	TRBV9	TRBJ2-1	NA	CASSTTGLRNEQFF	TGTGCCAGCAGCACGACGGGACTCCGCAATGAGCAGTTCTTC
NA	TRBV11-2	TRBJ2-7	NA	CASSPQWETYEQYF	TGTGCCAGCAGCCCCCAGTGGGAGACCTACGAGCAGTACTTC
NA	TRBV9	TRBJ2-2	TRBD2	CASSVGTSANTGELFF	TGTGCCAGCAGCGTAGGTACTAGCGCGAACACCGGGGAGCTGTTTTTT
NA	TRBV5-4	TRBJ2-7	TRBD1	CASRSDRGEQYF	TGTGCCAGCAGATCGGACAGGGGAGAGCAGTACTTC
few	TRBV7-9	TRBJ2-3	TRBD2	CASSDRGLADDTQYF	TGTGCCAGCAGCGACCGCGGGCTAGCGGATGATACGCAGTATTTT
few	TRBV7-9	TRBJ2-7	TRBD1	CASSSMTGGSYEQYF	TGTGCCAGCAGCTCGATGACAGGGGGCTCCTACGAGCAGTACTTC
NA	TRBV11-2	TRBJ2-5	NA	CASSTGTPQETQYF	TGTGCCAGCAGCACCGGGACACCCCAAGAGACCCAGTACTTC
few	TRBV30	TRBJ1-5	NA	CAWATGGTPWPQHF	TGTGCCTGGGCCACCGGGGGGACCCCTTGGCCCCAGCATTTT
NA	TRBV2	TRBJ2-3	TRBD1	CASSERTGGTDTQYF	TGTGCCAGCAGTGAGAGGACAGGGGGCACAGATACGCAGTATTTT
once	TRBV19	TRBJ2-5	NA	CASSIGKETQYF	TGTGCCAGTAGTATCGGGAAGGAGACCCAGTACTTC
NA	TRBV15	TRBJ1-5	TRBD1	CATSGQGYHQPQHF	TGTGCCACCAGCGGACAGGGGTATCATCAGCCCCAGCATTTT
NA	TRBV28	TRBJ2-4	TRBD2	CASSTGTSAKNIQYF	TGTGCCAGCAGTACCGGGACTAGTGCCAAAAACATTCAGTACTTC
NA	TRBV7-9	TRBJ2-5	TRBD1	CASSTWDRAEETQYF	TGTGCCAGCAGCACCTGGGACAGGGCGGAAGAGACCCAGTACTTC
NA	TRBV4-1	TRBJ2-2	TRBD2	CASSPRTSGGASGELFF	TGCGCCAGCAGCCCCCGGACTAGCGGGGGGGCATCCGGGGAGCTGTTTTTT
NA	TRBV2	TRBJ1-2	TRBD1	CARSSGQTIGYTF	TGTGCCAGAAGCTCGGGACAGACGATTGGCTACACCTTC
NA	TRBV5-1	TRBJ2-7	TRBD1	CASSLGQGMRIYEQYF	TGCGCCAGCAGCTTGGGACAGGGGATGAGGATCTACGAGCAGTACTTC
NA	TRBV30	TRBJ2-5	NA	CAWSVLRSGETQYF	TGTGCCTGGAGTGTTCTGCGGTCCGGAGAGACCCAGTACTTC
once	TRBV29-1	TRBJ2-3	NA	CSVVQSTDTQYF	TGCAGCGTAGTACAATCCACAGATACGCAGTATTTT
NA	TRBV28	TRBJ2-5	TRBD1	CASSSPGQGYYQETQYF	TGTGCCAGCAGTTCTCCAGGACAGGGTTATTACCAAGAGACCCAGTACTTC
NA	TRBV19	TRBJ2-1	TRBD2	CASSTPEAGVSRNEQFF	TGTGCCAGTAGTACCCCGGAAGCGGGAGTGAGCAGGAATGAGCAGTTCTTC
NA	TRBV2	TRBJ2-5	TRBD2	CASSVRGAETQYF	TGTGCCAGCAGTGTGCGGGGGGCGGAGACCCAGTACTTC
NA	TRBV7-2	TRBJ2-2	TRBD2	CASSLQRGGPGELFF	TGTGCCAGCAGCTTACAGCGGGGGGGCCCCGGGGAGCTGTTTTTT
NA	TRBV27	TRBJ1-2	TRBD1	CASSPGQGYGYTF	TGTGCCAGCAGTCCAGGACAGGGGTACGGCTACACCTTC
NA	TRBV27	TRBJ2-5	TRBD1	CASRPVGQGAETQYF	TGTGCCAGCAGACCCGTCGGACAGGGGGCGGAGACCCAGTACTTC
once	TRBV29-1	TRBJ2-1	NA	CSVEPTRPDGGRYNEQFF	TGCAGCGTTGAACCCACCAGACCAGATGGGGGCAGGTACAATGAGCAGTTCTTC
NA	TRBV5-1	TRBJ1-3	NA	CASSLAPSGHQGNTIYF	TGCGCCAGCAGCTTGGCACCCTCGGGACATCAAGGAAACACCATATATTTT
NA	TRBV11-3	TRBJ2-2	NA	CASSGTQATGELFF	TGTGCCAGCAGTGGGACACAAGCAACCGGGGAGCTGTTTTTT
NA	TRBV28	TRBJ1-5	NA	CASRTYQGLHQPQHF	TGTGCCAGCAGGACTTATCAGGGGCTCCATCAGCCCCAGCATTTT
NA	TRBV27	TRBJ2-2	TRBD1	CASSTPVRTGRGGELFF	TGTGCCAGCAGTACCCCTGTTAGGACAGGGCGAGGCGGGGAGCTGTTTTTT